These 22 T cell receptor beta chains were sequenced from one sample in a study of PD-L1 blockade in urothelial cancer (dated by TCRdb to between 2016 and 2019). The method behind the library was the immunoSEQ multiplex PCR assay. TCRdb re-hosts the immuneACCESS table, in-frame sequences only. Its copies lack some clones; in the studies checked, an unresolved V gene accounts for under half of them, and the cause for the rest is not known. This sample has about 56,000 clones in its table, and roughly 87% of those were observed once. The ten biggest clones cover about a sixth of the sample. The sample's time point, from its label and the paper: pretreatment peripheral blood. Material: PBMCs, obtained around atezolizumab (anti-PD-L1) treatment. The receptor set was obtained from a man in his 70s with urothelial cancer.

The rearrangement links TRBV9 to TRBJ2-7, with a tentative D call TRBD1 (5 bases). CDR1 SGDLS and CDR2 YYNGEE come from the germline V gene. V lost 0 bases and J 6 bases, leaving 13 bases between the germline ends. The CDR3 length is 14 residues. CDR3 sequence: CASSVGLDTREQYF. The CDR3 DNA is TGTGCCAGCAGCGTAGGACTGGACACTCGCGAGCAGTACTTC. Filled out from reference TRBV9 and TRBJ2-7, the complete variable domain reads DSGVTQTPKHLITATGQRVTLRCSPRSGDLSVYWYQQSLDQGLQFLIQYYNGEERAKGNILERFSAQQFPDLHSELNLSSLELGDSALYFCASSVGLDTREQYFGPGTRLTVT.

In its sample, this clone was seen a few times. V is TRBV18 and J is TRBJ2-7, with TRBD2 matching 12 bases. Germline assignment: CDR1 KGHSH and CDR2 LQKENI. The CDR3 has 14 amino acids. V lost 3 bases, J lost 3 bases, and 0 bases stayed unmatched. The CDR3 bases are TGTGCCAGCTCACCGGGACTAGCGGGCTACGAGCAGTACTTC. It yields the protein CASSPGLAGYEQYF.

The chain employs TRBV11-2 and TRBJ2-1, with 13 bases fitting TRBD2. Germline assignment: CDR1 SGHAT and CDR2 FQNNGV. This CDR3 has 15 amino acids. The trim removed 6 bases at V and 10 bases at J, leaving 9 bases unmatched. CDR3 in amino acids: CASSPATSGRKEQFF. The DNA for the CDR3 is TGTGCCAGCAGTCCGGCGACTAGCGGGAGGAAAGAGCAGTTCTTC. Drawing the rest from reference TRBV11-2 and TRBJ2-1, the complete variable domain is EAGVAQSPRYKIIEKRQSVAFWCNPISGHATLYWYQQILGQGPKLLIQFQNNGVVDDSQLPKDRFSAERLKGVDSTLKIQPAKLEDSAVYLCASSPATSGRKEQFFGPGTRLTVL.

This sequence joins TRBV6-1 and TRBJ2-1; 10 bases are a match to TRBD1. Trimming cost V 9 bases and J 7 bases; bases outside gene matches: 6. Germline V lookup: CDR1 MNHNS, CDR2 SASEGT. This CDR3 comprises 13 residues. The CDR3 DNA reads TGTGCCAGTGTGGGACAGGGGAGGAATGAGCAGTTCTTC. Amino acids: CASVGQGRNEQFF.

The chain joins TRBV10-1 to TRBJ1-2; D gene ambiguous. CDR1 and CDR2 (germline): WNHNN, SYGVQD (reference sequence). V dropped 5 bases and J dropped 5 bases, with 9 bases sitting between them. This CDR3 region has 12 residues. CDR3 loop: CASSRTEYGYTF. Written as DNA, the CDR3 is TGCGCCAGCAGTAGGACTGAGTATGGCTACACCTTC.

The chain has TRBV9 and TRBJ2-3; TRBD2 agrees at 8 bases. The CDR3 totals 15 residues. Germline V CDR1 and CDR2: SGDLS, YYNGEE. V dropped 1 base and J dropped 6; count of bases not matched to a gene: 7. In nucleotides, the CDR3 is TGTGCCAGCAGCGTATGGAGCGGGAGTAGGGATACGCAGTATTTT. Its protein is CASSVWSGSRDTQYF.

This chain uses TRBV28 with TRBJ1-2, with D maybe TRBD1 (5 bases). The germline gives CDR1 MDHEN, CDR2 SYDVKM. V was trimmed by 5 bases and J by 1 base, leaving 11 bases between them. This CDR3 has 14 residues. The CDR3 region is CASSPGLSNYGYTF. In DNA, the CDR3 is TGTGCCAGCAGTCCAGGGTTGAGTAACTATGGCTACACCTTC.

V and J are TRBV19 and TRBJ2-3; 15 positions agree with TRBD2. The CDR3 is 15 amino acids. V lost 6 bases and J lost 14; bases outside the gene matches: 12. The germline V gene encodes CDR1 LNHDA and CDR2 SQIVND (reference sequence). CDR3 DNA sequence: TGTGCCAGTAGCCCCGGGACTAGCGGGAGGTTTTACGCGTATTTT. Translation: CASSPGTSGRFYAYF.

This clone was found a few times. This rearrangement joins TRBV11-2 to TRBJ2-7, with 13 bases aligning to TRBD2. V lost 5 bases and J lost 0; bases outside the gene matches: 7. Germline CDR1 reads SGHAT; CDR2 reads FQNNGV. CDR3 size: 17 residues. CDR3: CASSPGLAGVSSYEQYF. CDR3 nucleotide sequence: TGTGCCAGCAGCCCCGGACTAGCGGGAGTTTCCTCCTACGAGCAGTACTTC.

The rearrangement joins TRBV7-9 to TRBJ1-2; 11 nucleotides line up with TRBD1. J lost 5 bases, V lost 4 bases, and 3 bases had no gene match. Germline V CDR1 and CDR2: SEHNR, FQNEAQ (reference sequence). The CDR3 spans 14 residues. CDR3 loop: CASSYGQGAYGYTF. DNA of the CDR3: TGTGCCAGCAGCTATGGACAGGGGGCTTATGGCTACACCTTC.

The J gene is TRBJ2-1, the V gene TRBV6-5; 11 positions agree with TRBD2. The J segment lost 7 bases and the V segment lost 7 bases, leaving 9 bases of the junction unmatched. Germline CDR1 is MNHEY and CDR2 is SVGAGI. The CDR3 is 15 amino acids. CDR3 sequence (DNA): TGTGCCAGCAACAGGGGACTAGCGGAGCGAAATGAGCAGTTCTTC. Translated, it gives CASNRGLAERNEQFF.

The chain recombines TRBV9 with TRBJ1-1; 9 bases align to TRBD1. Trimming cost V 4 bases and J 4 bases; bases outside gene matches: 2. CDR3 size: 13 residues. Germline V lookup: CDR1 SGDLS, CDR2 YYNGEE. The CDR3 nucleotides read TGTGCCAGCAGCTTGACAGGGGGCACTGAAGCTTTCTTT. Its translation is CASSLTGGTEAFF.

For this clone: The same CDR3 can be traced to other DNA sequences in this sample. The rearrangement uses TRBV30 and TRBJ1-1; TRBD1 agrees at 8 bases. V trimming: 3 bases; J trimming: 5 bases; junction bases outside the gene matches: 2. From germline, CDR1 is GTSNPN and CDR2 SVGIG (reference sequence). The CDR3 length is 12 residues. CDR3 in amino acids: CAWSRGHTEAFF. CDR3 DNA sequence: TGTGCCTGGAGCAGGGGGCATACTGAAGCTTTCTTT.

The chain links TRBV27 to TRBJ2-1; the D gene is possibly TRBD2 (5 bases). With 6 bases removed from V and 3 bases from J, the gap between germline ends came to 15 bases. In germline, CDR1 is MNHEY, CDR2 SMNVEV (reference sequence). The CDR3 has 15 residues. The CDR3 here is CASSREPGSYNEQFF. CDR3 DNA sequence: TGTGCCAGCAGCCGGGAACCAGGTAGCTACAATGAGCAGTTCTTC.

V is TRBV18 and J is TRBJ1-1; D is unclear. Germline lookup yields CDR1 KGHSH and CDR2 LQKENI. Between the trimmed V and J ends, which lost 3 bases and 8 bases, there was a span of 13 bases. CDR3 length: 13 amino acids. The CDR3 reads CASSPELRREAFF. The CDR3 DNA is TGTGCCAGCTCACCCGAGCTAAGAAGAGAAGCTTTCTTT.

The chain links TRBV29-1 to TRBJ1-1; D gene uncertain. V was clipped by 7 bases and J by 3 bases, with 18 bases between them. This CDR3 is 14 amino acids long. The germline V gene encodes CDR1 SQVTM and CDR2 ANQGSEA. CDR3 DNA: TGCAGCGCAAAAGAAGGGAGCACGGACACTGAAGCTTTCTTT. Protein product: CSAKEGSTDTEAFF.

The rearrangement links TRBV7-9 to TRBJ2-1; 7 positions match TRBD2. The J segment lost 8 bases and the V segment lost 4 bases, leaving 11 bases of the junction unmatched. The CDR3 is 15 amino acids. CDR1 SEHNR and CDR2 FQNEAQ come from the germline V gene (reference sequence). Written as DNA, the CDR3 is TGTGCCAGCAGCTGGTGGGCGGGAGATTTGGATGAGCAGTTCTTC. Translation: CASSWWAGDLDEQFF.

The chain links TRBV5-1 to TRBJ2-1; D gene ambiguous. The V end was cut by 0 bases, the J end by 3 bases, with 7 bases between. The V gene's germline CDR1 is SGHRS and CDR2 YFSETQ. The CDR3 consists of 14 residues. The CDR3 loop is CASSLAANYNEQFF. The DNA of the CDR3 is TGCGCCAGCAGCTTGGCCGCTAACTACAATGAGCAGTTCTTC.

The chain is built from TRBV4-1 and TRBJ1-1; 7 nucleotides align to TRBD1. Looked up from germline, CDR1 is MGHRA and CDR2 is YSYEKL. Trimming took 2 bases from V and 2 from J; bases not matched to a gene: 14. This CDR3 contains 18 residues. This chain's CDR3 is CASSQYIDRAGTNTEAFF. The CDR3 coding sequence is TGCGCCAGCAGCCAATATATCGACAGGGCAGGGACTAACACTGAAGCTTTCTTT.

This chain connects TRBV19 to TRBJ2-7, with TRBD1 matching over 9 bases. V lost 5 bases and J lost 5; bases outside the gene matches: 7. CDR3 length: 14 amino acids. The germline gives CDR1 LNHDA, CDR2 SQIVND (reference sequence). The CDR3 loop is CASSFLDRGDEQYF. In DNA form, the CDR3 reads TGTGCCAGTAGTTTTCTGGACAGGGGCGACGAGCAGTACTTC. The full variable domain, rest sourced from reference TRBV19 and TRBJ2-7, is DGGITQSPKYLFRKEGQNVTLSCEQNLNHDAMYWYRQDPGQGLRLIYYSQIVNDFQKGDIAEGYSVSREKKESFPLTVTSAQKNPTAFYLCASSFLDRGDEQYFGPGTRLTVT.

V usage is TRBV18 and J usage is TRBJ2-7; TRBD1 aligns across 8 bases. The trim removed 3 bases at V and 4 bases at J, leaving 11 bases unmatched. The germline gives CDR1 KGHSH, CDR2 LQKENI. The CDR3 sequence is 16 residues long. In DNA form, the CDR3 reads TGTGCCAGCTCACCGGCTCCGGGACAGGCGCGATACGAGCAGTACTTC. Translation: CASSPAPGQARYEQYF. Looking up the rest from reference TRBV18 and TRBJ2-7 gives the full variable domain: NAGVMQNPRHLVRRRGQEARLRCSPMKGHSHVYWYRQLPEEGLKFMVYLQKENIIDESGMPKERFSAEFPKEGPSILRIQQVVRGDSAAYFCASSPAPGQARYEQYFGPGTRLTVT.

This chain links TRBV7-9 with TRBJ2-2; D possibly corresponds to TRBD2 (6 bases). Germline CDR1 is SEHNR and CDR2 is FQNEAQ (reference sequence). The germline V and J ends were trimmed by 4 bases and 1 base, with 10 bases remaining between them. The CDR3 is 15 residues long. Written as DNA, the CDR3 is TGTGCCAGCAGCTCAACTAGCAGGAACACCGGGGAGCTGTTTTTT. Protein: CASSSTSRNTGELFF.